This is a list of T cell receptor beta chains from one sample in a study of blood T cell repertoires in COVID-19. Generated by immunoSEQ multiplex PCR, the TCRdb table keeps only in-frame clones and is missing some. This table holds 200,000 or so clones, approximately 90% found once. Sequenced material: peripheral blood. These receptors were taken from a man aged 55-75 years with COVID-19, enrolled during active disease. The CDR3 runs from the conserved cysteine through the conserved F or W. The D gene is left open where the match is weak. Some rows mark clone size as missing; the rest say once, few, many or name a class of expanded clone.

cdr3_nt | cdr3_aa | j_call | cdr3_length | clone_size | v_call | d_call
TGCGCCAGCAGCTTGGACGGGACTAGCGGGGATGGAGATACGCAGTATTTT | CASSLDGTSGDGDTQYF | TRBJ2-3 | 17 | NA | TRBV5-1 | TRBD2
TGTGCCAGCTCGTACCGGACAGGGAGGTACGAGCAGTACTTC | CASSYRTGRYEQYF | TRBJ2-7 | 14 | NA | TRBV18 | TRBD1
TGTGCCAGCAGCTTTGAAGGGGCCGGCGGGGAGCTGTTTTTT | CASSFEGAGGELFF | TRBJ2-2 | 14 | NA | TRBV11-3 | NA
TGTGCCAGCAGTCCACAGGGGTACGTTAGCTCACCCCTCCACTTT | CASSPQGYVSSPLHF | TRBJ1-6 | 15 | NA | TRBV28 | TRBD1
TGTGCCAGCAGCCCAGGCCGGACAGGCGGTGGCTACACCTTC | CASSPGRTGGGYTF | TRBJ1-2 | 14 | NA | TRBV7-2 | TRBD1
TGTGCCAGTAGTGCCGCTAGCGGCTCCTACAATGAGCAGTTCTTC | CASSAASGSYNEQFF | TRBJ2-1 | 15 | NA | TRBV19 | TRBD2
TGTGCCAGCAGAGAGCCTTCGGAGGGCCGAGGCTACACCTTC | CASREPSEGRGYTF | TRBJ1-2 | 14 | NA | TRBV6-4 | NA
TGTGCCAGCAGCTTCGTGCGGACAGCCGGGGAGCTGTTTTTT | CASSFVRTAGELFF | TRBJ2-2 | 14 | NA | TRBV5-4 | NA
TGTGCCAGCAGCTTAGCCGGGACTAGCGGGGGGCGAGAGACCCAGTACTTC | CASSLAGTSGGRETQYF | TRBJ2-5 | 17 | NA | TRBV11-2 | TRBD2
TGTGCCAGCAGTTTACCCGGGAGAGGTACCAACAATGAGCAGTTCTTC | CASSLPGRGTNNEQFF | TRBJ2-1 | 16 | NA | TRBV27 | NA
TGTGCCAGCAGTTTATTAGGGGAAGGGCCGTTCGAGCAGTACTTC | CASSLLGEGPFEQYF | TRBJ2-7 | 15 | NA | TRBV28 | NA
TGTGCCAGCAGTGCTGGACAGGGGGGTTACGAGCAGTACTTC | CASSAGQGGYEQYF | TRBJ2-7 | 14 | NA | TRBV2 | TRBD1
TGTGCCAGCAGTTTCGGCGCCCTCGGAGGCTATGGCTACACCTTC | CASSFGALGGYGYTF | TRBJ1-2 | 15 | NA | TRBV28 | NA
TGTGCCAGCAGCGAAGACAAGGGGGCTCGGGAAAAACTGTTTTTT | CASSEDKGAREKLFF | TRBJ1-4 | 15 | NA | TRBV3-1/TRBV3-2 | TRBD1
TGTGCCAGCAGCTCCCAACAGGGGAACACTGAAGCTTTCTTT | CASSSQQGNTEAFF | TRBJ1-1 | 14 | NA | TRBV5-4 | NA
TGTGCCAGCAGCGCCAGGATTACCTCCTACAATGAGCAGTTCTTC | CASSARITSYNEQFF | TRBJ2-1 | 15 | NA | TRBV7-2 | NA
TGCGCCAGCAGCCTAGGTCGCGGAGATGGCTACACCTTC | CASSLGRGDGYTF | TRBJ1-2 | 13 | NA | TRBV5-1 | NA
TGTGCCAGCAGCTCCCTAGCGGGGAGGAAGAACACCGGGGAGCTGTTTTTT | CASSSLAGRKNTGELFF | TRBJ2-2 | 17 | once | TRBV7-9 | TRBD2
TGTGCCAGCCCTCCCGGCAAGGGACAGGGGACATCGAACACCGGGGAGCTGTTTTTT | CASPPGKGQGTSNTGELFF | TRBJ2-2 | 19 | NA | TRBV18 | TRBD1
TGTGCCAGAAGCTCACTCCAGCGGGGCGCGAACACCGGGGAGCTGTTTTTT | CARSSLQRGANTGELFF | TRBJ2-2 | 17 | NA | TRBV5-3 | TRBD2
TGTGCCAGCAGTGAATCTGGACAGGAACGTTACTCTGGAAACACCATATATTTT | CASSESGQERYSGNTIYF | TRBJ1-3 | 18 | NA | TRBV6-1 | TRBD1
TGTGCCAGCAGGCTCCAGGGTAGCTCCTACGAGCAGTACTTC | CASRLQGSSYEQYF | TRBJ2-7 | 14 | few | TRBV2 | NA
TGTGCCAGTAGGGGACAGGTGAACACTGAAGCTTTCTTT | CASRGQVNTEAFF | TRBJ1-1 | 13 | NA | TRBV19 | TRBD1
TGTGCCAGCAGTTTAGGGCAGGGGGCTTTCTTT | CASSLGQGAFF | TRBJ1-1 | 11 | NA | TRBV12-3/TRBV12-4 | NA
TGTGCCAGCTCACCATTGTCGGGGGTCGGGGGCGAGCAGTACTTC | CASSPLSGVGGEQYF | TRBJ2-7 | 15 | NA | TRBV18 | NA
TGTGCCAGCAGTTTGCTAGCGGGAGGGGGTATTGTGGGATACAATGAGCAGTTCTTC | CASSLLAGGGIVGYNEQFF | TRBJ2-1 | 19 | once | TRBV27 | TRBD2
TGCGCCAGCAGCTTCGTCGGGAACACTGAAGCTTTCTTT | CASSFVGNTEAFF | TRBJ1-1 | 13 | NA | TRBV5-1 | NA
TGTGCCAGCAGTTCCCATGGGACAGGGGGCAGGAATACGCAGTATTTT | CASSSHGTGGRNTQYF | TRBJ2-3 | 16 | once | TRBV28 | TRBD1
TGTGCCAGCAGCTTAGGAGGGACAGGTGCACTCTATGGCTACACCTTC | CASSLGGTGALYGYTF | TRBJ1-2 | 16 | NA | TRBV7-4 | TRBD1
TGTGCCAGCAGCATTCGGGACAGGCAAAATTCACCCCTCCACTTT | CASSIRDRQNSPLHF | TRBJ1-6 | 15 | NA | TRBV5-5 | TRBD1
TGTGCCAGCAGCTCTCAAGCGGGAGGCACAGATACGCAGTATTTT | CASSSQAGGTDTQYF | TRBJ2-3 | 15 | NA | TRBV9 | TRBD2
TGTGCCAGCAGCTTAGATGCTAGCGGGAGGGCCCGGTTCTTC | CASSLDASGRARFF | TRBJ2-1 | 14 | NA | TRBV7-8 | TRBD2